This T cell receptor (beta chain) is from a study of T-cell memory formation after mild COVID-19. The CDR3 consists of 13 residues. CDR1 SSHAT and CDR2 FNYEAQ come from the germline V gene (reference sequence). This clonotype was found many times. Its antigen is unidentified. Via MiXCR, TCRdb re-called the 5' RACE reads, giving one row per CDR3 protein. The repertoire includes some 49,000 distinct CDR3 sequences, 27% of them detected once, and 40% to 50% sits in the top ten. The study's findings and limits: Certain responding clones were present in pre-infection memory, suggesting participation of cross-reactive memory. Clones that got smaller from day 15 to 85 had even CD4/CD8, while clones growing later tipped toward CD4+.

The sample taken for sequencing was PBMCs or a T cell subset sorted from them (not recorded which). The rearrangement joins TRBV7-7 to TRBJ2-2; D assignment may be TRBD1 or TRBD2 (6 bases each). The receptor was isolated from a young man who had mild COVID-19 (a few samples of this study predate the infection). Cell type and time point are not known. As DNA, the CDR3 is TGTGCTAGCGCCCCGGGGGCCACCGGGGAGCTGTTTTTT. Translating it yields CASAPGATGELFF.